This T cell receptor (beta chain) was found in a study of technical replicates of blood from a handful of donors. Sequencing was performed with immunoSEQ multiplex PCR; in TCRdb, only in-frame clones are kept and a portion is missing. This sample has around 57,000 clones, with roughly 94% found just once. Germline V gives CDR1 SGHTA, CDR2 FQGTGA. V lost 5 bases, J lost 2 bases, and 4 bases stayed unmatched. This CDR3 spans 14 amino acids. The V and J genes are TRBV7-3 and TRBJ2-3, with 7 bases that match TRBD1. The sequence derives from a human donor in good health. Sequences were obtained from T cells isolated from PBMCs. The CDR3 DNA sequence: TGTGCCAGCAGCCTGGGACAGCCCACAGATACGCAGTATTTT. This sequence encodes CASSLGQPTDTQYF.